Presented here are 32 T cell receptor beta chains from one specimen sequenced in a study of blood T cell repertoires in COVID-19. The table came from immunoSEQ multiplex PCR; TCRdb's copy has only in-frame clones and leaves some out. The sample consists of 300,000 to 400,000 clones, 70% to 90% of them appearing once. The sequenced sample was PBMCs or T cells enriched from blood (not recorded which). The receptor set was obtained from a woman younger than 45 with acute COVID-19.

Comment on this clone: Different DNA sequences within this sample yield the same CDR3. The chain recombines TRBV7-3 with TRBJ2-5; D may be TRBD1 (6 bases). CDR3 length: 14 residues. Germline CDR1 reads SGHTA; CDR2 reads FQGTGA. The V end was cut by 1 base, the J end by 5 bases, with 11 bases between. The CDR3 DNA reads TGTGCCAGCAGCTTAAGTGGGGGCCGGGAGACCCAGTACTTC. Encoded protein: CASSLSGGRETQYF.

The chain combines TRBV18 with TRBJ1-4, with TRBD1 matching 10 bases. Germline trimming cut 5 bases from V and 0 bases from J; bases unmatched to any gene: 0. The CDR3 is made up of 15 amino acids. Germline V gives CDR1 KGHSH, CDR2 LQKENI. The CDR3 bases are TGTGCCAGCTCAGGACAGGGGGCAACTAATGAAAAACTGTTTTTT. Protein sequence: CASSGQGATNEKLFF.

The rearrangement links TRBV5-1 to TRBJ2-1, with 9 bases that match TRBD1. V trimming: 6 bases; J trimming: 8 bases; junction bases outside the gene matches: 9. CDR1 SGHRS and CDR2 YFSETQ come from the germline V gene. The CDR3 runs 14 residues. The CDR3 spells CASNHGQGTDEQFF. The CDR3 DNA reads as TGCGCCAGCAATCATGGACAGGGGACAGATGAGCAGTTCTTC.

The rearrangement links TRBV6-5 to TRBJ2-4, with 9 bases fitting TRBD1. CDR3 length: 16 residues. Germline V lookup: CDR1 MNHEY, CDR2 SVGAGI. Germline trimming cut 4 bases from V and 11 bases from J; bases unmatched to any gene: 15. CDR3 amino acids: CASSSGTTGGRGLQYF. The CDR3 nucleotides are TGTGCCAGCAGTTCCGGTACAACAGGGGGCCGTGGTCTTCAGTACTTC.

This rearrangement joins TRBV12-3 or TRBV12-4 to TRBJ1-4; D is uncertain. With 5 bases removed from V and 8 bases from J, the gap between germline ends came to 3 bases. The CDR3 has 10 amino acids. Here the CDR3 reads CASSVEKLFF. DNA for the CDR3: TGTGCCAGCAGTGTAGAAAAACTGTTTTTT.

The rearrangement uses TRBV10-3 and TRBJ2-2, with 8 bases lining up with TRBD1. The junction had 10 bases not matched to a gene; V was cut back by 5 bases and J by 5 bases. The CDR3 consists of 16 residues. CDR1 is ENHRY and CDR2 is SYGVKD in the germline V gene. The CDR3 is CAISLEQGARTGELFF. CDR3 coding DNA: TGTGCCATCAGTTTGGAGCAGGGGGCGAGAACCGGGGAGCTGTTTTTT.

The chain joins TRBV18 to TRBJ2-7, with 10 bases lining up with TRBD1. The germline CDR1 and CDR2 sequences are KGHSH and LQKENI. CDR3 length: 15 residues. Trimming took 3 bases from V and 5 from J; bases not matched to a gene: 7. The CDR3 DNA follows: TGTGCCAGCTCACCTGGACAGGGGGACGTCCACGAGCAGTACTTC. It yields the protein CASSPGQGDVHEQYF.

The rearrangement uses TRBV18 and TRBJ2-1; 11 positions agree with TRBD1. Losses at the gene ends were 6 bases for V and 8 bases for J; bases not matched to a gene: 9. Germline loops: CDR1 KGHSH, CDR2 LQKENI. The CDR3 loop spans 15 amino acids. CDR3 coding DNA: TGTGCCAGCTCGTCCGGGACAGGGGGTTTCGATGAGCAGTTCTTC. Its translation: CASSSGTGGFDEQFF.

The CDR3 reads CASSFSGGHTEAFF. CDR3 nucleotide sequence: TGCGCCAGCAGCTTTTCGGGCGGGCACACTGAAGCTTTCTTT. The genes are TRBV5-1 and TRBJ1-1; D is unclear. Germline V lookup: CDR1 SGHRS, CDR2 YFSETQ. Trimming pared 2 bases from V and 3 bases from J, leaving 11 bases between. This CDR3 has 14 amino acids.

The gene calls are TRBV6-5 and TRBJ2-7, with TRBD2 as a possible D gene (5 bases). V lost 6 bases to trimming and J lost 2 bases, with 14 bases between them. The CDR3 has 14 residues. CDR1 and CDR2 from the germline V gene are MNHEY and SVGAGI. The CDR3 is CASSPPEAAYEQYF. The CDR3 DNA reads TGTGCCAGCAGCCCACCGGAGGCGGCCTACGAGCAGTACTTC.

The gene calls are TRBV2 and TRBJ2-1; TRBD2 matches at 15 bases. The CDR3 has 15 residues. Germline CDR1 and CDR2: SNHLY and FYNNEI. With V trimmed by 7 bases and J by 8 bases, 6 bases remained unmatched. The CDR3 DNA reads TGTGCCAGCACCCCGGGACTAGCGGGGGGTCATGAGCAGTTCTTC. It specifies CASTPGLAGGHEQFF.

The V and J genes are TRBV19 and TRBJ2-3; 7 positions match TRBD1. The CDR3 consists of 16 residues. CDR1 and CDR2 from the germline V gene are LNHDA and SQIVND (reference sequence). The V gene end was trimmed by 7 bases and the J gene end by 4 bases; junction bases not matched to a gene: 14. The CDR3 nucleotides are TGTGCCAGTAAGTCCGGGATCAGGGGGAGAGCAGATACGCAGTATTTT. The encoded protein is CASKSGIRGRADTQYF.

The gene calls are TRBV7-8 and TRBJ1-2; TRBD1 matches at 8 bases. CDR1 is SGHVS and CDR2 is FQNEAQ in the germline V gene. V dropped 5 bases and J dropped 4; count of bases not matched to a gene: 9. The CDR3 is made up of 15 amino acids. CDR3 in amino acids: CASSDRGANLYGYTF. The CDR3 DNA is TGTGCCAGCAGCGACAGGGGTGCCAATCTCTATGGCTACACCTTC. Full variable domain (missing parts from reference TRBV7-8 and TRBJ1-2): GAGVSQSPRYKVAKRGQDVALRCDPISGHVSLFWYQQALGQGPEFLTYFQNEAQLDKSGLPSDRFFAERPEGSVSTLKIQRTQQEDSAVYLCASSDRGANLYGYTFGSGTRLTVV.

The CDR3 DNA is TGTGCCAGCAGCTTAGTTACAGGGGGTTATGGCTACACCTTC. Residues: CASSLVTGGYGYTF. This chain links TRBV7-2 with TRBJ1-2; 8 bases map to TRBD1. After removal of 1 base from V and 5 bases from J, the junction contained 3 bases not matched to a gene. The CDR3 is 14 amino acids. CDR1 SGHTA and CDR2 FQGNSA come from the germline V gene.

V gene TRBV7-2 combines with J gene TRBJ2-7; TRBD1 agrees at 9 bases. This CDR3 contains 14 residues. Per the germline V gene, CDR1 is SGHTA and CDR2 is FQGNSA. J gave up 2 bases and V 3 bases, and 2 bases lay outside the gene matches. The CDR3 sequence is CASSFRTGAYEQYF. In nucleotides, the CDR3 is TGTGCCAGCAGCTTTAGGACAGGGGCCTACGAGCAGTACTTC.

For the CDR3, the DNA is TGTGCCACCAGTGATTTTGCGGGACACGAGCAGTACTTC. This translates into CATSDFAGHEQYF. The V and J genes are TRBV24-1 and TRBJ2-7, with D possibly matching TRBD2 (6 bases). Trimming removed 1 base at V and 5 bases at J, with 8 bases between. This CDR3 spans 13 amino acids. Germline CDR1 KGHDR, CDR2 SFDVKD.

This chain joins TRBV30 and TRBJ2-1; maybe TRBD2 (6 bases). The CDR3 totals 14 residues. Germline V gene lookup returns CDR1 GTSNPN and CDR2 SVGIG (reference sequence). V was pared by 0 bases and J by 5 bases, with 11 bases between. The DNA of the CDR3 is TGTGCCTGGAGTGTACGGGGGACCGACAATGAGCAGTTCTTC. It yields the protein CAWSVRGTDNEQFF.

The J gene is TRBJ2-3, the V gene TRBV11-3; 7 nucleotides line up with TRBD2. J lost 1 base, V lost 1 base, and 11 bases had no gene match. The CDR3 covers 18 residues. Looked up from germline, CDR1 is SGHNT and CDR2 is YENEEA. CDR3: CASSLGTQRGLRTDTQYF. In DNA, the CDR3 is TGTGCCAGCAGCTTAGGAACCCAGCGGGGCCTTCGCACAGATACGCAGTATTTT.

V is TRBV5-4 and J is TRBJ2-3; 11 nucleotides align to TRBD2. The CDR3 consists of 18 residues. Germline V gene data show CDR1 as SGHNT and CDR2 as YYREEE (reference sequence). V was clipped by 1 base and J by 0 bases; unmatched bases: 7. The CDR3 region has the DNA TGTGCCAGCAGCTTGTTTAGCGGGGGGGCTGCGAGCACAGATACGCAGTATTTT. Translation: CASSLFSGGAASTDTQYF.

The chain has TRBV18 and TRBJ2-2; 9 nucleotides line up with TRBD2. Looked up from germline, CDR1 is KGHSH and CDR2 is LQKENI. The junction had 0 bases not matched to a gene; V was cut back by 0 bases and J by 1 base. This CDR3 spans 16 amino acids. The CDR3 coding sequence is TGTGCCAGCTCACCACCTAGCGGGGGGAACACCGGGGAGCTGTTTTTT. This sequence encodes CASSPPSGGNTGELFF.

The chain has TRBV7-3 and TRBJ2-1; a weak D match, TRBD2 (8 bases). The CDR3 consists of 16 residues. Germline CDR1 SGHTA, CDR2 FQGTGA. The germline V and J ends were trimmed by 4 bases and 5 bases, with 18 bases remaining between them. The CDR3 protein is CASSSSGGAGDNEQFF. The CDR3 DNA follows: TGTGCCAGCAGCTCCTCAGGGGGAGCGGGGGACAATGAGCAGTTCTTC.

This rearrangement joins TRBV5-1 to TRBJ2-2; perhaps TRBD2 as D (6 bases). CDR3 length: 13 amino acids. The V end lost 0 bases, the J end lost 6 bases, and 6 bases lay between the germline ends. Looked up from germline, CDR1 is SGHRS and CDR2 is YFSETQ. This chain's CDR3 is CASSLASAGELFF. CDR3 coding DNA: TGCGCCAGCAGCTTGGCTAGCGCCGGGGAGCTGTTTTTT.

V and J are TRBV6-5 and TRBJ1-3; TRBD1 matches 8 bases. This CDR3 has 13 amino acids. Germline V gene sequence: CDR1 MNHEY, CDR2 SVGAGI. The junction had 6 bases not matched to a gene; V was cut back by 6 bases and J by 8 bases. CDR3 bases: TGTGCCAGCAGCCCCGACAGGGGACACACCATATATTTT. This codes for CASSPDRGHTIYF.

In its sample, this clone was seen a few times. CDR3 sequence (DNA): TGCGCCAGCAGCACCGGACAGTCGCCATTGGGTTCACCCCTCCACTTT. Amino acid sequence: CASSTGQSPLGSPLHF. The rearrangement uses TRBV5-1 and TRBJ1-6; maybe TRBD1 (6 bases). V dropped 4 bases and J dropped 9 bases, with 20 bases sitting between them. The germline V gene encodes CDR1 SGHRS and CDR2 YFSETQ. CDR3 length: 16 residues.

A remark on this clone: The same CDR3 arises from other DNA sequences in this sample as well. The chain joins TRBV2 to TRBJ1-1; D possibly corresponds to TRBD1 (5 bases). Germline loops: CDR1 SNHLY, CDR2 FYNNEI. V lost 4 bases to trimming and J lost 3 bases, with 9 bases between them. The CDR3 consists of 13 residues. CDR3 nucleotide sequence: TGTGCCAGCAGTGGCAGGGAGGACACTGAAGCTTTCTTT. As protein: CASSGREDTEAFF.

The table lists this clone with many counts. The J gene is TRBJ2-2, the V gene TRBV11-2; D may be TRBD1 (6 bases). Between the trimmed V and J ends, which lost 5 bases and 0 bases, there was a span of 10 bases. The germline CDR1 and CDR2 sequences are SGHAT and FQNNGV. The CDR3 spans 15 residues. CDR3 sequence: CASSPDRTNTGELFF. CDR3 sequence (DNA): TGTGCCAGCAGCCCGGACAGAACGAACACCGGGGAGCTGTTTTTT.

Notes on this clone: This CDR3 is also generated by other DNA sequences in the sample. The J gene is TRBJ2-1, the V gene TRBV24-1; weak D call: TRBD1 (5 bases). The V gene's germline CDR1 is KGHDR and CDR2 SFDVKD. This CDR3 comprises 16 residues. Trimming removed 3 bases at V and 0 bases at J, with 11 bases between. The DNA for the CDR3 is TGTGCCACCAGTGATCTCAGGGCAGACTCCTACAATGAGCAGTTCTTC. It is translated as CATSDLRADSYNEQFF.

Only a few counts were recorded for this clone. The chain combines TRBV19 with TRBJ2-1, with 10 bases fitting TRBD2. Germline CDR1 and CDR2: LNHDA and SQIVND (reference sequence). The CDR3 loop spans 17 amino acids. With V trimmed by 0 bases and J by 4 bases, 6 bases remained unmatched. This CDR3 reads CASSIDGAGGPYNEQFF. CDR3 bases: TGTGCCAGTAGTATAGATGGAGCGGGGGGGCCTTACAATGAGCAGTTCTTC.

The count of this clone is one. V and J are TRBV10-3 and TRBJ1-6, with TRBD1 identical over 8 bases. CDR3 length: 15 residues. The germline V gene encodes CDR1 ENHRY and CDR2 SYGVKD. Losses at the gene ends were 0 bases for V and 8 bases for J; bases not matched to a gene: 3. This CDR3 reads CAISESGRGHSPLHF. The CDR3 DNA follows: TGTGCCATCAGTGAGTCGGGCAGGGGGCATTCACCCCTCCACTTT.

This clone was counted only a few times. This chain joins TRBV2 and TRBJ1-2; 7 bases line up with TRBD1. The CDR3 covers 17 residues. Per the germline V gene, CDR1 is SNHLY and CDR2 is FYNNEI. With V trimmed by 3 bases and J by 4 bases, 14 bases remained unmatched. In DNA form, the CDR3 reads TGTGCCAGCAGTGAGGACCCGACAGGGCTTAAACTCTATGGCTACACCTTC. Residues: CASSEDPTGLKLYGYTF.

This chain connects TRBV19 to TRBJ1-5, with D unresolved. The germline V gene encodes CDR1 LNHDA and CDR2 SQIVND (reference sequence). The CDR3 loop spans 13 amino acids. Trimming left V 6 bases short and J 2 bases short, with 8 bases between. CDR3 residues: CASSDIRNQPQHF. DNA of the CDR3: TGTGCCAGTAGCGACATTCGCAATCAGCCCCAGCATTTT.

The J gene is TRBJ2-7, the V gene TRBV10-3; D gene uncertain. The CDR3 loop spans 13 amino acids. V was clipped by 10 bases and J by 5 bases, with 18 bases between them. CDR1 and CDR2 (germline): ENHRY, SYGVKD. For the CDR3, the DNA is TGTGCCACCAGAGCAGGCGCTACCCACGAGCAGTACTTC. Its protein is CATRAGATHEQYF.